This note documents a single TCR beta chain sequence. The antigen remains unidentified. MiXCR, run by TCRdb on the RACE reads, gives a single entry per CDR3 protein. The repertoire holds approximately 97,000 distinct CDR3 sequences, with around 9% as singletons. Time point of the sample: healthy volunteer bleed at 2 weeks. Unfractionated whole blood was the source of the extracted total RNA. The data are from a study of human T cells and chemical hapten exposure. The study, taken as a whole, reports: DPC sensitization produced no change in TCRs with frequency above 1 in 1000.

The germline CDR1 and CDR2 sequences are SGHVS and FQNEAQ. V shed 5 bases and J 5 bases; nucleotides not matched to a gene: 5. The CDR3 contains 14 residues. Specimen: whole blood. This clonotype was sampled from a female donor in good health. Some clones in this sample may be carry-over from other donors' samples. The J gene is TRBJ2-3, the V gene TRBV7-8, with 9 bases identical to TRBD2. The DNA for the CDR3 is TGTGCCAGCAGCCTGGGACTAGCAGTAGATACGCAGTATTTT. Protein product: CASSLGLAVDTQYF.